This T cell receptor beta chain was sequenced for a study of OX40 agonist ivuxolimab in advanced cancers. For context, the study as a whole: The costimulatory receptor OX40 (CD134) was targeted by ivuxolimab, a fully human IgG2 agonistic monoclonal antibody. The paper covers the monotherapy dose-escalation part of the phase I ivuxolimab trial, which included N ≈ 57 patients. A male proportion of roughly 80% and a mean age of 60 years, ranging from about 23 to 90, were recorded for the dose-escalation cohort. Partial responses occurred in three dose-escalation patients: two with cutaneous melanoma and one with hepatocellular carcinoma. The point of sequencing TCRbeta in the periphery was to test whether ivuxolimab changed TCR sequence diversity and drove clonal T-cell expansion. Patients were allowed to have had prior anti-PD-1, anti-PD-L1 or anti-CTLA-4 therapy, and 40% of the dose-escalation patients had been treated with checkpoint inhibitors. Intravenous ivuxolimab was administered to patients every 2 weeks at six dose levels: 0.01, 0.1, 0.3, 1.5, 3 and 10 mg/kg. Of the approximately 50 dose-escalation patients, hepatocellular carcinoma was present in about 20, melanoma in around 15, renal cell carcinoma in 9 and head and neck cancer in 9. Study-wide conclusions, independent of this receptor: Which antigens the clonally expanded peripheral T cells were specific for was not determined. At doses from 0.1 to 3.0 mg/kg, clonal expansion was seen in both CD4+ and CD8+ blood T cells between baseline and week 6. After ivuxolimab, more expanded clones were found on average in CD8+ T cells than in CD4+ T cells. Partial responders in the 0.1-3.0 mg/kg groups had among the lowest normalized peripheral clonal expansion, especially among CD8+ T cells. Low levels of normalized T-cell clonal expansion were also seen in some patients who did not respond.

There are 13 amino acids in the CDR3, from cysteine to phenylalanine inclusive. The sequence is cut down to CDR3 DNA, 39 bases in frame from base 1. At the junction V is shortened by 3 bases and J by 7 bases, with 12 bases in between. CDR1 and CDR2 are drawn from the germline V gene (reference sequence): LNHDA, SQIVND. With regard to this clone: There is no known antigen for this receptor. Qualities for individual bases were not recorded, and no much larger clone is one base off.

Genomic DNA was isolated from the sorted cells so that the TCRbeta CDR3 region could be sequenced. The immunoSEQ Assay was used to sequence the TCRbeta CDR3 regions. The clones in this table, taken by TCRdb from immuneACCESS, are in-frame only. Not every clone is retained; where verified, under half of the shortfall comes from an unresolved V gene, and the cause of the rest is unknown. The table for this sample lists about 73,000 clones; approximately 92% of them were counted only once. The ten largest account for roughly 0.54% of the sample. Patients with a history of autoimmune disease or receiving systemic immunosuppression were excluded from the trial. In every dose cohort, peripheral blood was drawn for TCR sequencing at baseline, cycle 4 day 1, and cycle 7 day 1. The samples were taken from a phase I, first-in-human, multicenter, open-label dose-escalation trial of ivuxolimab. The trial enrolled adults with locally advanced or metastatic head and neck squamous cell, hepatocellular, melanoma or renal cell carcinoma. Before TCR sequencing, CD4+ and CD8+ T cells were separately sorted from peripheral blood.

The source material was CD4+ or CD8+ T cells sorted from blood, sampled in a trial of the OX40 agonist ivuxolimab. The source is an adult with an advanced solid tumor such as melanoma, head and neck, liver or kidney cancer. The chain uses TRBV19 and TRBJ1-2, and TRBD1 may be the D gene, going by 5 matching bases. CDR3 region: CASSIRGRGGYTF. The nucleotide sequence is TGTGCCAGTAGTATCCGGGGGAGGGGTGGCTACACCTTC.